A selection of T cell receptor beta chains follows, all from one sample in a study of blood T cells in healthy people across ages. TCRdb itself ran the 5' RACE reads through MiXCR, one entry per CDR3 protein. The sample consists of 850,000 to 1,000,000 distinct CDR3 sequences, around 46% of them appearing once. Sequenced input: blood. Source of these receptors: a man aged 25-45 years in good health. The CDR3 runs from the conserved cysteine through the conserved F or W.

length | V | CDR3
16 | TRBV20-1 | CSAREGAGISNQPQHF
12 | TRBV18 | CASSPLVETQYF
15 | TRBV12-3/TRBV12-4 | CASGPGQGGLETQYF
19 | TRBV4-3 | CASSQPLAGGLRSSYEQYF
14 | TRBV6-5 | CARRKGPDSYEQYF
20 | TRBV6-5 | CASSFPGQGARLGSNYGYTF
15 | TRBV24-1 | CATSDPRGAGEKLFF
15 | TRBV20-1 | CSARTGLAAPGELFF
14 | TRBV6-1 | CASRRERRNTEAFF
14 | TRBV27 | CASTMTGSTDTQYF
16 | TRBV5-6 | CASSLSARGPNNEQFF
15 | TRBV11-1 | CASSSKGQGVLEQYF
16 | TRBV3-1 | CASSQDTGQGVYGYTF
13 | TRBV28 | CASSPPGQGQLFF
14 | TRBV7-9 | CASSFQDSEGKLFF
16 | TRBV10-3 | CAISELLFEQPYEQYF
14 | TRBV6-5 | CASSVLGQQEKLFF
15 | TRBV11-2 | CASSLWDRSTYEQYF
17 | TRBV6-1 | CASSEATYPGPNTEAFF
13 | TRBV12-3/TRBV12-4 | CASNPGSQETQYF
17 | TRBV6-1 | CASSEILPGDFGETQYF
15 | TRBV7-9 | CASSLAGRENNEQFF
15 | TRBV5-4 | CASSIRQAGGREQFF
10 | TRBV6-1 | CAIMNTEAFF
15 | TRBV7-2 | CASSPKVVGTDTQYF
14 | TRBV20-1 | CSARDFGLADTQYF
12 | TRBV5-6 | CASRAGEGEAFF
14 | TRBV29-1 | CSAALPHRAETQFF
15 | TRBV29-1 | CSVRTGQNSNQPQHF
15 | TRBV5-1 | CASSFSLDRSYEQYF
15 | TRBV7-9 | CASSSSPQGGDGYTF
20 | TRBV6-1 | CASTGWTGTSGEDSYNEQFF
15 | TRBV6-5 | CASTERARDSYEQFF
12 | TRBV6-1 | CASRHYTYGYTF
11 | TRBV14 | CASSQSNEQYF
14 | TRBV4-1 | CASSPRVGSNEQFF
15 | TRBV11-2 | CASSFRTSGPGELFF
16 | TRBV9 | CASSVDGTGGYNEQFF